This T cell receptor (beta chain) originates from a study of shared clonotypes between healthy human individuals. Method: immunoSEQ multiplex PCR; TCRdb's copy keeps in-frame clones and lacks some. The sample holds approximately 740,000 clones; nearly 95% are singletons and the top ten take 24%. CD45RO-negative, CCR7-selected cells formed the naive CD8 fraction, which excluded terminally differentiated effector memory CD45RA+ cells. The CDR3 spans 13 residues. Germline CDR1 and CDR2: SGHAT and FQNNGV. V was shortened by 1 base and J by 2 bases, with 5 bases between the two germline ends. Material: naive CD8+ T cells sorted from blood. The chain combines TRBV11-2 with TRBJ1-1, with D unresolved. The sequence derives from a man aged 25 to 45 in good health. The CDR3 spells CASSLAGNTEAFF. CDR3 in DNA: TGTGCCAGCAGCTTAGCGGGAAACACTGAAGCTTTCTTT.